The next 18 T cell receptor beta chains were all read from a single sample in a study of shared clonotypes between healthy human individuals. The table came from immunoSEQ multiplex PCR; TCRdb's copy has only in-frame clones and leaves some out. The data show some 2,100,000 clones, approximately 95% seen once. Sequenced sample: naive CD4+ T cells sorted from blood. Indicated subset: CD45RA+ positively selected. These receptors came from a man between 18 and 29 years old in good health.

The chain recombines TRBV2 with TRBJ2-5; D call uncertain. Germline CDR1 SNHLY, CDR2 FYNNEI. This CDR3 has 13 residues. V was cut by 7 bases and J by 5 bases, with 14 bases left in between. In DNA, the CDR3 is TGTGCCAGCATAGTACTGGGGTGGGAGACCCAGTACTTC. Its translation is CASIVLGWETQYF.

The V call is TRBV5-1, the J call TRBJ1-4, with TRBD1 identical over 9 bases. This CDR3 is 18 amino acids long. With 4 bases clipped from V and 5 bases from J, the junction kept 15 bases outside the gene matches. Germline V CDR1 and CDR2: SGHRS, YFSETQ. The CDR3 DNA reads TGCGCCAGCAGCAGGACTCCATCGACAGGGGGACTCAATGAAAAACTGTTTTTT. Its translation: CASSRTPSTGGLNEKLFF.

This sequence joins TRBV18 and TRBJ2-7; 7 nucleotides agree with TRBD2. Trimming at V came to 2 bases and at J to 3 bases, leaving 7 bases not matched to a gene. Germline values: CDR1 KGHSH, CDR2 LQKENI. This CDR3 region has 15 residues. CDR3 sequence: CASSPMRGSFYEQYF. Written as DNA, the CDR3 is TGTGCCAGCTCACCAATGCGGGGGAGCTTCTACGAGCAGTACTTC.

The chain joins TRBV7-9 to TRBJ2-1, with TRBD1 matching 8 bases. Germline V gene data show CDR1 as SEHNR and CDR2 as FQNEAQ (reference sequence). The length of the CDR3 is 14 residues. V was pared by 5 bases and J by 6 bases, with 6 bases of the junction left unmatched. The CDR3 sequence is CASSPGDRLNEQFF. CDR3 DNA: TGTGCCAGCAGCCCGGGGGACAGGCTCAATGAGCAGTTCTTC.

For this clone: Different DNA sequences within this sample yield the same CDR3. The chain links TRBV28 to TRBJ1-5; D is perhaps TRBD1 (6 bases). Germline V gene data show CDR1 as MDHEN and CDR2 as SYDVKM. The CDR3 sequence is 15 residues long. V gave up 6 bases and J gave up 1 base, with 13 bases separating them. CDR3 in DNA: TGTGCCAGCAGCCGGACAGAATTGAGCAATCAGCCCCAGCATTTT. Encoded protein: CASSRTELSNQPQHF.

This chain connects TRBV21-1 to TRBJ2-7; TRBD1 is taken as the D call from the table, unchecked against the DNA. TRBV21-1 is labeled a pseudogene. CDR3 size: 17 residues. The CDR3 protein is CASEQKDRSRGLYEQYF. In nucleotides, the CDR3 is TGTGCCAGCGAACAAAAGGACAGGTCTAGGGGATTATACGAGCAGTACTTC.

The chain employs TRBV2 and TRBJ2-2; D uncertain. The V gene's germline CDR1 is SNHLY and CDR2 FYNNEI. Deletions cut 6 bases from V and 1 base from J, with 12 bases between. The CDR3 sequence is 15 residues long. The CDR3: CASSVESQNTGELFF. CDR3 coding DNA: TGTGCCAGCAGCGTCGAGTCCCAGAACACCGGGGAGCTGTTTTTT.

The chain employs TRBV6-5 and TRBJ1-1, with TRBD1 matching 7 bases. The length of the CDR3 is 15 residues. Per the germline V gene, CDR1 is MNHEY and CDR2 is SVGAGI. The V and J ends lost 2 bases and 2 bases, in that order; junction bases with no gene match: 5. The CDR3 region is CASSYDRASNTEAFF. CDR3 bases: TGTGCCAGCAGTTACGACAGGGCCTCCAACACTGAAGCTTTCTTT.

J is TRBJ1-1 and V is TRBV28; a weak D match, TRBD1 (5 bases). V lost 6 bases, J lost 4 bases, and 12 bases lay in between. This CDR3 has 13 amino acids. Per the germline V gene, CDR1 is MDHEN and CDR2 is SYDVKM. CDR3 protein: CASRPAGSTEAFF. CDR3 in DNA: TGTGCCAGCAGGCCCGCAGGGTCCACTGAAGCTTTCTTT.

This chain uses TRBV5-1 with TRBJ2-5; 8 bases match TRBD2. The CDR3 length is 14 residues. J gave up 1 base and V 3 bases, and 2 bases lay outside the gene matches. Germline values: CDR1 SGHRS, CDR2 YFSETQ. The CDR3 here is CASSSTSAQETQYF. In nucleotides, the CDR3 is TGCGCCAGCAGCTCGACTAGCGCCCAAGAGACCCAGTACTTC.

The chain links TRBV6-4 to TRBJ1-2, with 7 positions matching TRBD1. This CDR3 region has 17 residues. V lost 0 bases, J lost 2 bases, and 9 bases stayed unmatched. CDR1 is MRHNA and CDR2 is SNTAGT in the germline V gene. CDR3 sequence (DNA): TGTGCCAGCAGTGACTCGATAGGCAGGGGGTTAAACTATGGCTACACCTTC. It codes for CASSDSIGRGLNYGYTF.

The chain employs TRBV27 and TRBJ2-7, with D possibly TRBD2 on 7 matching bases. Germline V CDR1 and CDR2: MNHEY, SMNVEV (reference sequence). The CDR3 has 15 amino acids. Trimming took off 10 bases at V and 3 bases at J, with 22 bases between the two ends. CDR3 region: CATAAQGGFHYEQYF. The CDR3, as DNA: TGTGCCACCGCAGCACAGGGAGGGTTCCACTACGAGCAGTACTTC.

Points on this clone: The sample carries other DNA sequences with the same CDR3. CDR3 protein: CASSLKGGETQYF. CDR3 bases: TGTGCCAGCAGCTTAAAGGGGGGAGAGACCCAGTACTTC. This sequence joins TRBV7-9 and TRBJ2-5; D is perhaps TRBD1 or TRBD2 (6 bases each). The V gene lost 2 bases and the J gene lost 4 bases, with 8 bases spanning the gap. Germline V lookup: CDR1 SEHNR, CDR2 FQNEAQ (reference sequence). The CDR3 consists of 13 residues.

The chain joins TRBV7-2 to TRBJ1-2, with D maybe TRBD1 (5 bases). The CDR3 runs 13 residues. The germline V and J ends were trimmed by 5 bases and 3 bases, with 10 bases remaining between them. Germline lookup yields CDR1 SGHTA and CDR2 FQGNSA. The CDR3 loop reads CASSQQADYGYTF. For the CDR3, the DNA is TGTGCCAGCAGCCAACAGGCTGACTATGGCTACACCTTC.

The rearrangement links TRBV7-8 to TRBJ1-2; 9 bases are a match to TRBD1. The ends lost 5 bases at V and 5 bases at J; junction bases unmatched: 3. Germline V gene data show CDR1 as SGHVS and CDR2 as FQNEAQ. The CDR3 length is 13 residues. The CDR3 DNA reads as TGTGCCAGCAGCCCCGGACAGGGGTATGGCTACACCTTC. Translating gives CASSPGQGYGYTF.

This sequence joins TRBV30 and TRBJ2-7, with no clear D. CDR1 and CDR2 from the germline V gene are GTSNPN and SVGIG (reference sequence). V lost 8 bases, J lost 4 bases, and 6 bases lay in between. The CDR3 covers 9 residues. The CDR3 spells CARAYEQYF. CDR3 in DNA: TGTGCCCGGGCTTACGAGCAGTACTTC.

The genes are TRBV11-2 and TRBJ2-5; the D gene is possibly TRBD2 (6 bases). This CDR3 contains 15 residues. CDR1 is SGHAT, CDR2 FQNNGV, per germline. V lost 1 base to trimming and J lost 0 bases, with 9 bases between them. The DNA for the CDR3 is TGTGCCAGCAGCTTAGGAGTAGCGGACCAAGAGACCCAGTACTTC. This translates into CASSLGVADQETQYF.

The J gene is TRBJ1-6, the V gene TRBV18; D unclear. This CDR3 contains 13 residues. Germline loops: CDR1 KGHSH, CDR2 LQKENI. V shed 3 bases and J shed 5 bases, with 5 bases lying between them. CDR3 in DNA: TGTGCCAGCTCACCGATCGATAATTCACCCCTCCACTTT. As protein: CASSPIDNSPLHF.